This T cell receptor (beta chain) was profiled in a study of blood T cells in healthy people across ages. Study results and limitations: As age increased, TCR beta diversity per million T cells fell in a roughly linear fashion. Bulk PBMC profiling left naive and antigen-experienced comparisons inconclusive.

With regard to this clonotype: Its antigen is not identified.

Healthy Caucasians from Russia aged roughly 6 to 95 served as donors. Trimming left V 1 base short and J 3 bases short, with 9 bases between. The CDR3 totals 14 residues. CDR1 MGHDK and CDR2 SYGVNS come from the germline V gene. The use of a sample-barcoded 5' primer and a J-beta primer mix characterized a second PCR of roughly 6 to 12 cycles. No fewer than 3 million CDR3-containing paired-end reads came from each sample. TCRdb passed the 5' RACE reads through MiXCR, listing each CDR3 protein once. The repertoire holds 1.5 million to 1.8 million distinct CDR3 sequences, with less than 45% as singletons.

This TCR was recovered from a woman between 18 and 29 years old in good health. Sequenced sample: blood. This sequence joins TRBV25-1 and TRBJ1-2, with unresolved D. The CDR3 here is CASSELTLDYGYTF. CDR3 nucleotide sequence: TGTGCCAGCAGTGAATTAACGCTGGACTATGGCTACACCTTC.